One sample yielded the 32 T cell receptor beta chains listed below, sequenced in a study of cytomegalovirus exposure and HLA in healthy donors. A multiplex PCR was run with 60 Vbeta primers and 13 Jbeta primers. Sequencing used immunoSEQ multiplex PCR; TCRdb keeps in-frame clones, though not all of them. Of 75,000 to 100,000 clones listed, about 82% are singletons. Sequenced material: PBMCs. These receptors all come from a man aged 25 to 45 in good health and CMV-seronegative.

CDR3 DNA sequence: TGTGCCAGCAGCCGCTTGGTACACTCTGGGGCCAACGTCCTGACTTTC. Its protein is CASSRLVHSGANVLTF. J is TRBJ2-6 and V is TRBV4-2, with D hard to call. Germline CDR1 and CDR2: LGHNA and YNFKEQ. V lost 4 bases to trimming and J lost 0 bases, with 10 bases between them. The CDR3 runs 16 residues.

The gene calls are TRBV28 and TRBJ1-3; weak D call: TRBD1 (5 bases). Per the germline V gene, CDR1 is MDHEN and CDR2 is SYDVKM. Trimming removed 3 bases at V and 3 bases at J, with 12 bases between. The CDR3 contains 15 residues. In nucleotides, the CDR3 is TGTGCCAGCAGTTTCAAGGGGCTAGTTGGAAACACCATATATTTT. Protein: CASSFKGLVGNTIYF.

J is TRBJ2-7 and V is TRBV18; 8 bases match TRBD2. CDR1 is KGHSH and CDR2 is LQKENI in the germline V gene. After removal of 3 bases from V and 7 bases from J, the junction contained 11 bases not matched to a gene. This CDR3 has 15 residues. CDR3 loop: CASSPAQREYREQYF. The CDR3 nucleotides read TGTGCCAGCTCACCGGCCCAGCGGGAGTATCGTGAGCAGTACTTC.

The chain is built from TRBV27 and TRBJ1-1, with a weak D call TRBD1 (6 bases). The CDR3 totals 17 residues. Germline CDR1 reads MNHEY; CDR2 reads SMNVEV (reference sequence). V was clipped by 2 bases and J by 1 base, with 17 bases between them. For the CDR3, the DNA is TGTGCCAGCAGTTTAAATCCTACCTTGGACAGGAACACTGAAGCTTTCTTT. Its protein product is CASSLNPTLDRNTEAFF.

This clone was picked up one time. This chain joins TRBV10-3 and TRBJ2-7; the D gene is possibly TRBD2 (6 bases). Germline V gene sequence: CDR1 ENHRY, CDR2 SYGVKD. Trimming took off 0 bases at V and 7 bases at J, with 19 bases between the two ends. The CDR3 is 16 amino acids. The CDR3 DNA is TGTGCCATCAGTGAGTCGGGGACGGGAGTGCCAGGGGAGCAGTACTTC. Its translation: CAISESGTGVPGEQYF.

This clone has only one observation. The chain uses TRBV7-2 and TRBJ2-7; 9 nucleotides line up with TRBD1. V dropped 5 bases and J dropped 0; count of bases not matched to a gene: 5. The germline gives CDR1 SGHTA, CDR2 FQGNSA. CDR3 size: 15 residues. CDR3: CASSAQTGGSYEQYF. The DNA of the CDR3 is TGTGCCAGCAGCGCCCAGACAGGGGGCTCCTACGAGCAGTACTTC.

The chain has TRBV7-9 and TRBJ2-7; TRBD1 matches 9 bases. The V gene's germline CDR1 is SEHNR and CDR2 FQNEAQ (reference sequence). The CDR3 length is 15 residues. J lost 2 bases, V lost 7 bases, and 9 bases had no gene match. Here the CDR3 reads CASTPSRDRAYEQYF. In nucleotides, the CDR3 is TGTGCCAGCACCCCTTCCCGGGACAGGGCCTACGAGCAGTACTTC.

The rearrangement links TRBV28 to TRBJ2-7, with D tentatively TRBD1 (7 bases). V was shortened by 5 bases and J by 3 bases, with 20 bases between the two germline ends. CDR1 is MDHEN and CDR2 is SYDVKM in the germline V gene. The CDR3 extends over 16 amino acids. In DNA form, the CDR3 reads TGTGCCAGCAGTATGGGGGGTGGAGGGGGCTTCTACGAGCAGTACTTC. This sequence encodes CASSMGGGGGFYEQYF.

The genes are TRBV10-3 and TRBJ1-3; 8 bases line up with TRBD1. V gave up 8 bases and J gave up 4 bases; unmatched junction bases: 7. The CDR3 loop spans 14 amino acids. Looked up from germline, CDR1 is ENHRY and CDR2 is SYGVKD. The chain's CDR3 is CAILDRVAGNTIYF. CDR3 sequence (DNA): TGTGCCATCCTGGACAGGGTAGCCGGAAACACCATATATTTT.

The V call is TRBV27, the J call TRBJ2-7, with 7 bases lining up with TRBD2. The J segment lost 2 bases and the V segment lost 6 bases, leaving 13 bases of the junction unmatched. Germline CDR1 and CDR2: MNHEY and SMNVEV (reference sequence). The CDR3 extends over 16 amino acids. CDR3 nucleotide sequence: TGTGCCAGCAGCTTACGACCGGGACTACCTCCCTACGAGCAGTACTTC. This gives the protein CASSLRPGLPPYEQYF.

This clone was observed once. The rearrangement uses TRBV18 and TRBJ2-7; 10 positions match TRBD2. The CDR3 length is 13 residues. Per the germline V gene, CDR1 is KGHSH and CDR2 is LQKENI. V shed 6 bases, J shed 7 bases, and the junction held 6 bases outside the gene matches. For the CDR3, the DNA is TGTGCCAGCTCCGGGACTAGCGTTAGGGAGCAGTACTTC. Protein: CASSGTSVREQYF.

In its sample, this clone was seen a few times. The chain links TRBV6-5 to TRBJ2-7; 7 bases agree with TRBD2. The CDR3 has 12 residues. The V and J ends lost 3 bases and 6 bases, in that order; junction bases with no gene match: 2. Germline V lookup: CDR1 MNHEY, CDR2 SVGAGI. The CDR3 is CASSYSGGEQYF. CDR3 nucleotide sequence: TGTGCCAGCAGTTATTCGGGGGGCGAGCAGTACTTC.

V and J are TRBV10-2 and TRBJ1-4; D is unresolved. With 6 bases removed from V and 0 bases from J, the gap between germline ends came to 14 bases. This CDR3 spans 16 amino acids. The germline V gene encodes CDR1 WSHSY and CDR2 SAAADI. The CDR3 nucleotides are TGCGCCAGCAGAAAATTCTCAGAGGCAACTAATGAAAAACTGTTTTTT. Its translation is CASRKFSEATNEKLFF.

The V call is TRBV4-3, the J call TRBJ1-2; D is possibly TRBD1 (6 bases). In germline, CDR1 is LGHNA, CDR2 YSLEER. This CDR3 is 15 amino acids long. Trimming removed 0 bases from V and 2 bases from J, with 10 bases in between. The CDR3 is CASSQDPGGNYGYTF. The CDR3 DNA reads as TGCGCCAGCAGCCAAGATCCGGGGGGCAACTATGGCTACACCTTC.

The CDR3 sequence is CASSSLPQGAYEKLFF. CDR3 nucleotide sequence: TGTGCCAGCAGCTCCCTACCACAGGGGGCCTATGAAAAACTGTTTTTT. This chain links TRBV11-2 with TRBJ1-4, with 9 bases identical to TRBD1. V lost 4 bases and J lost 6; bases outside the gene matches: 9. This CDR3 region has 16 residues. CDR1 is SGHAT and CDR2 is FQNNGV in the germline V gene.

The chain joins TRBV6-5 to TRBJ1-2; no firm D call. The ends were cut back, 0 bases at V and 1 base at J, with 6 bases in the middle. In germline, CDR1 is MNHEY, CDR2 SVGAGI. The CDR3 totals 14 residues. The chain's CDR3 is CASSYSSVNYGYTF. DNA for the CDR3: TGTGCCAGCAGTTACTCCTCCGTTAACTATGGCTACACCTTC.

This clone was counted a single time. The V gene is TRBV29-1, the J gene TRBJ2-5; 7 positions agree with TRBD2. Germline V gene data show CDR1 as SQVTM and CDR2 as ANQGSEA. The CDR3 contains 14 residues. The trim removed 6 bases at V and 5 bases at J, leaving 12 bases unmatched. DNA of the CDR3: TGCAGCGTCTTCCTCGGGGACTACGGGGAGACCCAGTACTTC. Translated, it gives CSVFLGDYGETQYF.

CDR3 nucleotides: TGCGCCAGCAGACAGACTAGCGGGAGAATAGAGACCCAGTACTTC. This translates into CASRQTSGRIETQYF. V usage is TRBV5-1 and J usage is TRBJ2-5; TRBD2 agrees at 12 bases. The V segment lost 5 bases and the J segment 4 bases; nucleotides outside the gene matches: 6. Germline CDR1 reads SGHRS; CDR2 reads YFSETQ. The CDR3 extends over 15 amino acids. Based on the CDR3 plus reference TRBV5-1 and TRBJ2-5, the full variable domain is KAGVTQTPRYLIKTRGQQVTLSCSPISGHRSVSWYQQTPGQGLQFLFEYFSETQRNKGNFPGRFSGRQFSNSRSEMNVSTLELGDSALYLCASRQTSGRIETQYFGPGTRLLVL.

A remark on this clone: Mismatch with germline at one junction end may stem from a read error. The chain combines TRBV6-5 with TRBJ2-7; 11 bases agree with TRBD2. CDR1 and CDR2 (germline): MNHEY, SVGAGI. The CDR3 has 14 amino acids. The chain's CDR3 is CASKGLAGAYEQCF. CDR3 nucleotide sequence: TGTGCCAGCAAAGGACTAGCGGGCGCCTACGAGCAGTGCTTC.

The V gene is TRBV6-6, the J gene TRBJ1-5; TRBD1 aligns across 9 bases. CDR1 and CDR2 from the germline V gene are MNHNY and SVGAGI (reference sequence). The CDR3 is 15 amino acids. The junction had 9 bases not matched to a gene; V was cut back by 6 bases and J by 6 bases. The CDR3 bases are TGTGCCAGCAGCCCCCGACAGGGGGGGAGTCAGCCCCAGCATTTT. Translating gives CASSPRQGGSQPQHF.

J is TRBJ1-2 and V is TRBV30; a weak D match, TRBD1 (5 bases). This CDR3 region has 16 residues. Germline V gene lookup returns CDR1 GTSNPN and CDR2 SVGIG (reference sequence). V shed 6 bases and J shed 4 bases, with 24 bases lying between them. This CDR3 reads CACTKVREGISYGYTF. CDR3 DNA: TGTGCCTGCACTAAGGTCAGGGAGGGGATATCCTATGGCTACACCTTC. The full variable domain, its missing parts supplied by reference TRBV30 and TRBJ1-2, is SQTIHQWPATLVQPVGSPLSLECTVEGTSNPNLYWYRQAAGRGLQLLFYSVGIGQISSEVPQNLSASRPQDRQFILSSKKLLLSDSGFYLCACTKVREGISYGYTFGSGTRLTVV.

This sequence joins TRBV19 and TRBJ1-2; 10 nucleotides match TRBD1. The germline V gene has CDR1 LNHDA and CDR2 SQIVND (reference sequence). This CDR3 is 15 amino acids long. V trimming: 4 bases; J trimming: 2 bases; junction bases outside the gene matches: 4. The CDR3 coding sequence is TGTGCCAGTAGTACCCGACAGGGGGCAAACTATGGCTACACCTTC. Its translation: CASSTRQGANYGYTF.

The CDR3 is CASSFGTGEANYGYTF. The CDR3 bases are TGTGCCAGCAGCTTTGGGACAGGAGAAGCTAACTATGGCTACACCTTC. This chain joins TRBV7-6 and TRBJ1-2; 8 bases fit TRBD1. The V gene's germline CDR1 is SGHVS and CDR2 FNYEAQ. CDR3 size: 16 residues. The trim removed 3 bases at V and 0 bases at J, leaving 6 bases unmatched.

The chain carries TRBV7-2 and TRBJ1-1, with D uncertain. Per germline, CDR1 SGHTA and CDR2 FQGNSA. This CDR3 spans 11 amino acids. The V gene lost 0 bases and the J gene lost 11 bases, with 7 bases spanning the gap. The CDR3 nucleotides are TGTGCCAGCAGCTTAGCGCTGGAGGCTTTCTTT. As protein: CASSLALEAFF. Complete variable domain (other parts from reference TRBV7-2 and TRBJ1-1): GAGVSQSPSNKVTEKGKDVELRCDPISGHTALYWYRQSLGQGLEFLIYFQGNSAPDKSGLPSDRFSAERTGGSVSTLTIQRTQQEDSAVYLCASSLALEAFFGQGTRLTVV.

The chain recombines TRBV9 with TRBJ2-1, with 9 bases that match TRBD2. The germline CDR1 and CDR2 sequences are SGDLS and YYNGEE. With V trimmed by 0 bases and J by 4 bases, 5 bases remained unmatched. This CDR3 is built from 16 residues. The chain's CDR3 is CASSVGPSGVYNEQFF. CDR3 DNA: TGTGCCAGCAGCGTAGGCCCTAGCGGGGTGTACAATGAGCAGTTCTTC.

The chain is built from TRBV10-1 and TRBJ2-1; TRBD2 aligns across 8 bases. V lost 5 bases to trimming and J lost 7 bases; unmatched junction nucleotides: 7. The length of the CDR3 is 14 residues. CDR1 WNHNN and CDR2 SYGVQD come from the germline V gene (reference sequence). Written as DNA, the CDR3 is TGCGCCAGCAGTCCCAGCGGGGGAACAAATGAGCAGTTCTTC. Amino acid sequence: CASSPSGGTNEQFF.

In its sample, this clone was seen once. The rearrangement joins TRBV4-1 to TRBJ2-7; D call uncertain. V shed 4 bases and J shed 7 bases, with 11 bases lying between them. The CDR3 sequence is 12 residues long. CDR1 and CDR2 (germline): MGHRA, YSYEKL. CDR3 bases: TGCGCCAGCAGCCGCAGTCTTCAAGAGCAGTACTTC. Translating gives CASSRSLQEQYF.

The chain carries TRBV13 and TRBJ1-3, with 7 bases lining up with TRBD1. Looked up from germline, CDR1 is PRHDT and CDR2 is FYEKMQ (reference sequence). V lost 5 bases to trimming and J lost 0 bases; unmatched junction nucleotides: 7. The CDR3 covers 16 residues. CDR3 in DNA: TGTGCCAGCAGCCTCCGGGACAGCATCTCTGGAAACACCATATATTTT. Translating gives CASSLRDSISGNTIYF.

The CDR3 DNA sequence: TGTGCCTGGAGTGTACCCCGTAGGGGGAACCAAGAGACCCAGTACTTC. It yields the protein CAWSVPRRGNQETQYF. The chain combines TRBV30 with TRBJ2-5; D is perhaps TRBD1 (6 bases). The CDR3 has 16 residues. Trimming shortened V by 0 bases and J by 0 bases, and 14 bases separated the two germline ends. In germline, CDR1 is GTSNPN, CDR2 SVGIG (reference sequence).

The chain employs TRBV30 and TRBJ2-7; the match to TRBD2 covers 12 bases. Per germline, CDR1 GTSNPN and CDR2 SVGIG (reference sequence). The CDR3 consists of 15 residues. Unmatched junction bases numbered 5, after V lost 1 base and J lost 4 bases. The CDR3 nucleotides read TGTGCCTGGAGTGCAGGGACTAGCGGGCCATACGAGCAGTACTTC. This codes for CAWSAGTSGPYEQYF.

This chain connects TRBV6-1 to TRBJ1-5; a possible D gene is TRBD1 (6 bases). CDR3 length: 13 amino acids. Trimming removed 11 bases at V and 5 bases at J, with 16 bases between. The germline V gene encodes CDR1 MNHNS and CDR2 SASEGT. The CDR3 DNA reads TGTGCCCACCGTCTAGGGGGGGATCAGCCCCAGCATTTT. Translated, it gives CAHRLGGDQPQHF.

The chain employs TRBV6-5 and TRBJ2-2; TRBD1 matches 9 bases. Germline assignment: CDR1 MNHEY and CDR2 SVGAGI. With V trimmed by 2 bases and J by 7 bases, 5 bases remained unmatched. This CDR3 is built from 15 residues. The CDR3 DNA follows: TGTGCCAGCAGTTACACAGGGGGCGCGATCGGGGAGCTGTTTTTT. Amino acids: CASSYTGGAIGELFF.